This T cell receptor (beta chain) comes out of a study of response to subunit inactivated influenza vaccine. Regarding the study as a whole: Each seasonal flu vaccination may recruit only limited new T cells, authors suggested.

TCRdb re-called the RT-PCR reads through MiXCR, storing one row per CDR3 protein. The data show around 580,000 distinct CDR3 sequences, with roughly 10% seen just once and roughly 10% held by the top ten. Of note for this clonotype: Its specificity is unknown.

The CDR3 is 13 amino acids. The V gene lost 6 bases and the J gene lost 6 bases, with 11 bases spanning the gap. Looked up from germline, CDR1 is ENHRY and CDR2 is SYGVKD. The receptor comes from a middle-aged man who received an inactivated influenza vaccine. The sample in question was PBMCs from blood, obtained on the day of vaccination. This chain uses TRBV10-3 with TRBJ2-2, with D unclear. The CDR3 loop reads CAISTDQAGELFF. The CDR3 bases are TGTGCCATCAGCACCGACCAGGCCGGGGAGCTGTTTTTT.